Given below is one TCR beta chain in context. This sample stems from a study of blood T cells in healthy people across ages. Then a second PCR, running about 7 to 11 cycles, was carried out with a sample-barcoded 5' primer and a J-beta primer mix. Each sample yielded at least 3 million CDR3-containing paired-end reads. TCRdb re-analysed the 5' RACE reads in MiXCR, keeping a single row per CDR3 protein. This table has around 650,000 distinct CDR3 sequences, approximately 40% appearing once. The length of the CDR3 is 15 residues. V lost 6 bases, J lost 6 bases, and 8 bases stayed unmatched. Germline CDR1 is MNHEY and CDR2 is SVGAGI.

The V gene is TRBV6-5, the J gene TRBJ1-6; 7 bases agree with TRBD1. Specimen: blood. The TCR sequence derives from a man of 80 years or more in good health. As DNA, the CDR3 is TGTGCCAGCAGCCCCACCGGGACAGCTAATTCACCCCTCCACTTT. It specifies CASSPTGTANSPLHF.